This T cell receptor (beta chain) was identified during a study of blood T cell repertoires in COVID-19. Study details: Italy, Spain and the United States were the sources of the convalescent and acute COVID-19 samples. Sources were T cells, B-cell-depleted T cells, or PBMCs; the material itself was cDNA or gDNA.

This CDR3 has 15 residues. Germline-derived CDR1 and CDR2 are MNHNY and SVGAGI (reference sequence). V dropped 7 bases and J dropped 2; count of bases not matched to a gene: 7. As processed by the authors: Nucleated cell number was recorded as an estimate derived from reference gene primer amplification. The data were produced by immunoSEQ multiplex PCR, yet TCRdb's version contains in-frame clones alone and is incomplete. V, J and clone size were drawn from that table, and D and trimming were deduced from the DNA. The repertoire holds under 300,000 clones, around 81% seen once, with 2.5% to 3% in the top ten.

Sequenced sample: peripheral blood. The TCR was taken from a woman aged 60-70 years with active or convalescent COVID-19. This rearrangement joins TRBV6-6 to TRBJ1-3; 8 bases are shared with TRBD1. In DNA form, the CDR3 reads TGTGCCAGCACTCCCGACAGGGGAGCTGGAAACACCATATATTTT. This encodes CASTPDRGAGNTIYF.